The TCR beta chain under discussion was sequenced for a study of STAT5B mutations in CD4+ large granular lymphocyte leukemia (dated by TCRdb to between 2022 and 2023). Background for the entire study: Among the healthy controls, the CDR3 'QG' motif was associated with a particular HLA allele. Flow cytometry on FACSCanto II or FACSVerse confirmed that purified fractions exceeded 95% purity among lymphocytes. TCRbeta repertoires of CD4+ T-cell large granular lymphocyte leukemia patients were compared with those of healthy blood donors.

Overall study outcomes, separate from this receptor: CD4-sorted patient repertoires appeared more clonal than healthy CD4+ repertoires, and this difference persisted after removing the putative leukemic clones. TRBV06-family usage was enriched among the top patient clones (8/27) compared with healthy controls (2/35). Main leukemic clonotypes were private to each patient, although approximately 25% of the main leukemic clonotypes were found at low frequency in the non-leukemic repertoires of other patients. Data were not HLA-matched; higher clonality in CD4+ versus CD8+ T-LGLL could reflect the relatively small sample size.

The immunoSEQ assay at survey resolution was applied to genomic DNA for sequencing of TCRbeta rearrangements. From the authors' description of their analysis: In the TCR sequencing data, the lowest productive clonotype frequency that could be detected was 2.59 x 10-5. Only productive TCRbeta rearrangements, defined as complete and in-frame sequences, were included in the analyses. Clonality for each sample was calculated as Simpson clonality in the immunoSEQ Analyzer version 3.0. Based on frequency, clones were grouped as very rare, small, medium, large (1-20%) or hyperexpanded (>20%). Generation probabilities were estimated with OLGA 1.2.3, V-gene circos plots were made with VDJtools, specificities were looked up in VDJdb, and CDR3 motifs were identified with GLIPH. In TCRdb, the immuneACCESS table is reduced to in-frame sequences with V and J assigned. These tables do not hold every clone; where another copy was compared, an unresolved V gene accounts for under half, and the others remain unexplained. The V and J calls and clone size are taken from that table; D and trimming were inferred from the DNA. This sample has 30,000 or so clones in its table, and roughly 80% of those were observed once. 2.1% of the sample is held by the ten biggest clonotypes.

Regarding this clone: Its recognized antigen is unknown. Base quality data are lacking; no much larger clone is found one base away.

The healthy control group was made up of a few dozen blood donors, and the Finnish Red Cross blood service supplied their buffy coats. All TCR-sequenced material derived from peripheral blood: patient blood samples and healthy donor buffy coats. Peripheral blood mononuclear cells were isolated by Ficoll-Hypaque gradient centrifugation. CD4+ cells were purified magnetically from the buffy coats of healthy controls. Genomic DNA was extracted using the Gentra Puregene Cell and Tissue kit, and a Qubit 2.0 fluorometer was used to quantify it. According to the germline V gene (reference sequence), CDR1 reads SGHNT and CDR2 reads YYREEE. The CDR3 runs 15 residues from the cysteine to the phenylalanine. Of the read, only the CDR3 DNA is kept; its 45 bases are in frame from base 1. The junction shows trimming of 0 bases on V and 5 bases on J, plus 11 bases between the germline ends.

Sequenced input: CD4+ T cells from blood buffy coats. The receptor comes from a human donor in good health. The chain was built from TRBV5-4 and TRBJ1-4; TRBD1 is perhaps the D gene, given 6 matching bases. The DNA is TGTGCCAGCAGCTTGGCCGGGACACTCAATGAAAAACTGTTTTTT. Its protein is CASSLAGTLNEKLFF. The entire variable domain, with the stretches around the CDR3 drawn from the reference TRBV5-4 and TRBJ1-4 proteins, is ETGVTQSPTHLIKTRGQQVTLRCSSQSGHNTVSWYQQALGQGPQFIFQYYREEENGRGNFPPRFSGLQFPNYSSELNVNALELDDSALYLCASSLAGTLNEKLFFGSGTQLSVL.